This note documents a single T cell receptor beta chain sequence. The data belong to a study of blood T cells in healthy people across ages. This CDR3 has 14 amino acids. Trimming removed 3 bases from V and 4 bases from J, with 12 bases in between. For the second PCR, which ran for about 6 to 11 cycles, a sample-barcoded 5' primer and a J-beta primer mix were used. Every cDNA molecule bore a tag from a template-switch adaptor containing 12 random nucleotides. TCRdb analysed the 5' RACE reads with MiXCR anew, one entry per CDR3 protein. The sample has 700,000 or so distinct CDR3 sequences; approximately 22% are singletons.

This chain links TRBV12-3 or TRBV12-4 with TRBJ1-2; D gene ambiguous. The material sequenced was blood. The clonotype comes from a man in his 70s in good health. CDR3 coding DNA: TGTGCCAGCAGTTTTGACGTCTTCGTCTATGGCTACACCTTC. Its translation: CASSFDVFVYGYTF.